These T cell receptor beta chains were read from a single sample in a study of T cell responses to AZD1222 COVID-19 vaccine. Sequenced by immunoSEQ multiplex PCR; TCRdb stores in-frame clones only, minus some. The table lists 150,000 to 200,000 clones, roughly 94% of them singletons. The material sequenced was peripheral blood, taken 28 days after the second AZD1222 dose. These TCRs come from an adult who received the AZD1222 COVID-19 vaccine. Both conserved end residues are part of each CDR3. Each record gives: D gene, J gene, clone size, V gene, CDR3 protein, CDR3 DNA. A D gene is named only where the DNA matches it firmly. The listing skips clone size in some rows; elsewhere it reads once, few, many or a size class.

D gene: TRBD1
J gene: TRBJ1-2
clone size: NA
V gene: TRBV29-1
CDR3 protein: CSARDRAALDGYTF
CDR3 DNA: TGCAGCGCTAGGGACAGGGCGGCACTTGACGGCTACACCTTC

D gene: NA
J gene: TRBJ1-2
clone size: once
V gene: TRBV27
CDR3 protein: CASSWSGGGASSNYGYTF
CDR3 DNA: TGTGCCAGCAGTTGGTCAGGTGGCGGGGCGAGTTCAAACTATGGCTACACCTTC

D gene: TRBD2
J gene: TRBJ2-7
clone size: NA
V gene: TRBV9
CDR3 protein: CASSVLAGGSYEQYF
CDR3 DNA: TGTGCCAGCAGCGTATTAGCGGGAGGGTCCTACGAGCAGTACTTC

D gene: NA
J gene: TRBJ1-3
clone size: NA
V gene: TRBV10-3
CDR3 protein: CAISESAGSGNTIYF
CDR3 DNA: TGTGCCATCAGTGAGTCTGCGGGTTCTGGAAACACCATATATTTT

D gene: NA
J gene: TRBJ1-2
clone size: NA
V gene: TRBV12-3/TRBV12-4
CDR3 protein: CASSFGGGYGYTF
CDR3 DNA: TGTGCCAGCAGTTTCGGGGGCGGCTATGGCTACACCTTC

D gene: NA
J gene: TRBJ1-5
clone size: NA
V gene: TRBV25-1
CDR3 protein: CASSELLGQPQHF
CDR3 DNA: TGTGCCAGCAGTGAATTACTGGGTCAGCCCCAGCATTTT

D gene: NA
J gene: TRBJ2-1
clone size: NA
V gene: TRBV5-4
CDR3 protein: CASSLGVGAYNEQFF
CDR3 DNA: TGTGCCAGCAGCCTAGGAGTGGGGGCTTACAATGAGCAGTTCTTC

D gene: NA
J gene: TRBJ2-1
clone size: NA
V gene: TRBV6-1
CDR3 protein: CASSEAQGSYEQFF
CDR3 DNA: TGTGCCAGCAGTGAAGCGCAGGGTTCCTATGAGCAGTTCTTC

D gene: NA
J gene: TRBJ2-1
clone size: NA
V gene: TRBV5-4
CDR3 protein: CASKSNFGGFPEFF
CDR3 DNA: TGTGCCAGCAAGAGTAACTTCGGGGGTTTTCCGGAGTTCTTC

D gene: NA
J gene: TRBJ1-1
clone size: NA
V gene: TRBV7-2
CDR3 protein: CASSLAQRKNTEAFF
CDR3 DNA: TGTGCCAGCAGCTTAGCGCAGCGCAAAAACACTGAAGCTTTCTTT

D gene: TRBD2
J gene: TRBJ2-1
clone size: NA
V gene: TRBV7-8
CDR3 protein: CASSVSGSSYNEQFF
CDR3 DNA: TGTGCCAGCAGCGTTAGCGGGAGCTCCTACAATGAGCAGTTCTTC

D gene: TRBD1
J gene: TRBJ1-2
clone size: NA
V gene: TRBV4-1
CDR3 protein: CASSPSGQGGNYGYTF
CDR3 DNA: TGCGCCAGCAGCCCATCCGGACAGGGAGGTAACTATGGCTACACCTTC

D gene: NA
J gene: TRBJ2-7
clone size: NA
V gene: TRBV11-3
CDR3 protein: CASSLGTANEQYF
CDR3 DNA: TGTGCCAGCAGCTTAGGGACGGCGAACGAGCAGTACTTC

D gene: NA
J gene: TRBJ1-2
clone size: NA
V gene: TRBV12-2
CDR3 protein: CASRPIRARRYGYTF
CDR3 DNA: TGTGCAAGTCGCCCCATCAGGGCCAGGAGGTATGGCTACACCTTC

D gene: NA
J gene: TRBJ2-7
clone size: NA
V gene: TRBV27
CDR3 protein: CASSFGSQYEQYF
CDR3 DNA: TGTGCCAGCAGTTTTGGGTCCCAATACGAGCAGTACTTC

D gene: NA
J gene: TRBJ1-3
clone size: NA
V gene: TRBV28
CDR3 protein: CASSLYPSGRDTIYF
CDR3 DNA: TGTGCCAGCAGTTTATACCCGTCAGGGCGAGACACCATATATTTT

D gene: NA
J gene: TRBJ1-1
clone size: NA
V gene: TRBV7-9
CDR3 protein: CASSRGAENTEAFF
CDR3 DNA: TGTGCCAGCAGTCGCGGGGCCGAGAACACTGAAGCTTTCTTT

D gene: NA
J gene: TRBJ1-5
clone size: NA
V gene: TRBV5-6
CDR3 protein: CASSLYRDQPQHF
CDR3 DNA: TGTGCCAGCAGCTTGTACAGGGATCAGCCCCAGCATTTT

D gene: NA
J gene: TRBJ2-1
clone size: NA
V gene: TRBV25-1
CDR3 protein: CASTTGGGTETYNEQFF
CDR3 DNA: TGTGCCAGCACGACTGGCGGGGGCACAGAGACCTACAATGAGCAGTTCTTC

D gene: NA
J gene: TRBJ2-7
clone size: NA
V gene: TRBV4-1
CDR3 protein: CASSQVRGDDEQYF
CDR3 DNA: TGCGCCAGCAGCCAAGTAAGAGGGGACGACGAGCAGTACTTC

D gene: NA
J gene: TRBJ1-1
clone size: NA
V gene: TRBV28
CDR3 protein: CASAVGNTEAFF
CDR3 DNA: TGTGCCAGTGCAGTGGGGAACACTGAAGCTTTCTTT

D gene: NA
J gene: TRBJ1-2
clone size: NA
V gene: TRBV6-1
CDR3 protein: CASSETGYTF
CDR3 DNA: TGTGCCAGCAGTGAAACTGGCTACACCTTC

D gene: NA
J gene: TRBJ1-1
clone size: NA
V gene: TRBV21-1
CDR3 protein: CASSNRGVVNTEAFF
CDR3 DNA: TGTGCCAGCAGCAACAGGGGAGTGGTGAACACTGAAGCTTTCTTT

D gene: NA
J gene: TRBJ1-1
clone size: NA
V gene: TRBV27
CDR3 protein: CASSLSNRVEAFF
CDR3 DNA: TGTGCCAGCAGTTTATCAAACAGGGTTGAAGCTTTCTTT

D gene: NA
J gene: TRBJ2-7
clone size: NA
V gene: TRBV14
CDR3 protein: CASSPSPLYEQYF
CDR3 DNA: TGTGCCAGCAGCCCATCCCCCCTTTACGAGCAGTACTTC

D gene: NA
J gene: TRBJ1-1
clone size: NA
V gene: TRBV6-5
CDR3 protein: CASRGGGATEAFF
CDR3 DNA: TGTGCCAGCAGGGGCGGGGGCGCGACTGAAGCTTTCTTT